This T cell receptor (beta chain) was captured by sequencing in a study of T cells in Graves' hyperthyroidism and ophthalmopathy. Exclusions: uncontrolled infection, other autoimmune disease, pregnancy, lactation. V was pared by 5 bases and J by 10 bases, with 11 bases of the junction left unmatched. The CDR3 runs 14 residues. From germline, CDR1 is PRHDT and CDR2 FYEKMQ (reference sequence). As concerns this clonotype: A much larger clonotype is one base distant, so this may be a read error.

TCR beta CDR3 region amplification was performed from RNA transcripts. Initially, a first-round RT-PCR of the TCR CDR3 employed the HTBI primer set. TCRdb re-analysed the multiplex PCR reads in MiXCR, keeping a single row per CDR3 protein. The sample includes fewer than 550,000 distinct CDR3 sequences, 15% to 17% of them seen just once. This clonotype originated in a woman between 18 and 29 years old with Graves' hyperthyroidism. Specimen: blood. The genes are TRBV13 and TRBJ2-1, with 7 bases identical to TRBD2. CDR3 coding DNA: TGTGCCAGCAGCGGTACTAGCGCTGGCCACGAGCAGTTCTTC. Its translation: CASSGTSAGHEQFF.